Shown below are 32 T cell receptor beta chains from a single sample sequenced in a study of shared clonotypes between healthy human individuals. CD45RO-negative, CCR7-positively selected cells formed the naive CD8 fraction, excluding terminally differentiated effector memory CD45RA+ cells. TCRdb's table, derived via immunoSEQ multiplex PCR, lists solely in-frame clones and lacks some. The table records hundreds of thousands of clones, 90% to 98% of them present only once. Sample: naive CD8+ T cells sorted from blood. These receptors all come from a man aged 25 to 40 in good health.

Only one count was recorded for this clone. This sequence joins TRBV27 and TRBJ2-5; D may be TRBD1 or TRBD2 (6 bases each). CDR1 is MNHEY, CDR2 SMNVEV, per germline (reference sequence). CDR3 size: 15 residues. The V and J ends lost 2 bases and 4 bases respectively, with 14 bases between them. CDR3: CASSLTGGLGETQYF. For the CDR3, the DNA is TGTGCCAGCAGTTTAACCGGGGGCCTGGGAGAGACCCAGTACTTC.

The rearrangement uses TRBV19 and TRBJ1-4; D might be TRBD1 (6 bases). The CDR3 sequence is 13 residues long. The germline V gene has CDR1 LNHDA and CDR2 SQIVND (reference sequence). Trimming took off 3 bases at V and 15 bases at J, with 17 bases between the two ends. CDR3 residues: CASSMLSTGAVFF. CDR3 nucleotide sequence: TGTGCCAGTAGTATGCTCTCAACGGGGGCTGTGTTTTTT.

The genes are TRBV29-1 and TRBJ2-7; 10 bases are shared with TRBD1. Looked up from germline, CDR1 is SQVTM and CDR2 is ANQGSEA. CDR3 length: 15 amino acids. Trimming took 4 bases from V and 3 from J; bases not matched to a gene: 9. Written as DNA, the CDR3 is TGCAGCGTTGGAAGATACCGGGACAGGGGCTACGAGCAGTACTTC. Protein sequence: CSVGRYRDRGYEQYF.

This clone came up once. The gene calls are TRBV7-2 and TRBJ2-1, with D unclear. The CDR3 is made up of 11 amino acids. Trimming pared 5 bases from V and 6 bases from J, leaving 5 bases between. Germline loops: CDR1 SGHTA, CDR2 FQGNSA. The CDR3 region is CASSPTNEQFF. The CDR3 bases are TGTGCCAGCAGCCCGACCAATGAGCAGTTCTTC.

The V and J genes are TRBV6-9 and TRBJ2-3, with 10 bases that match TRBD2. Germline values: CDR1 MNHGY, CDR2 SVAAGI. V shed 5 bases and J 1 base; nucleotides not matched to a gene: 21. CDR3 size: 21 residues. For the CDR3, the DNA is TGTGCCAGCAGTCAAACAACCACCACTAGCGGGGAAGAGAGCGGCACAGATACGCAGTATTTT. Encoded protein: CASSQTTTTSGEESGTDTQYF.

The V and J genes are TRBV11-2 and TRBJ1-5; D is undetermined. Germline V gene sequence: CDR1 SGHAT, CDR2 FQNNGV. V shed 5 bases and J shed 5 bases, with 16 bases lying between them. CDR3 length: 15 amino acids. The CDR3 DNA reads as TGTGCCAGCAGCAAATCTTCGGGCGCGGATCAGCCCCAGCATTTT. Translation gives CASSKSSGADQPQHF.

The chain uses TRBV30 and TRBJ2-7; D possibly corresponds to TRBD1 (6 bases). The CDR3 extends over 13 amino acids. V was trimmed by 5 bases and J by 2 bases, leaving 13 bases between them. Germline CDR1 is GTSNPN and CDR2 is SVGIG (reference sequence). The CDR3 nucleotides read TGTGCCTGGTCAACAGGGATTACCTACGAGCAGTACTTC. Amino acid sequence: CAWSTGITYEQYF.

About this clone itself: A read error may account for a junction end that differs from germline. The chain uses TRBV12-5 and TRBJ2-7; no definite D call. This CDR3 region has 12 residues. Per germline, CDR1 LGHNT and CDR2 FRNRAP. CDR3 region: CASGLGVYEQYF. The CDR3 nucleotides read TGTGCTAGTGGCTTGGGTGTGTACGAGCAGTACTTC.

In nucleotides, the CDR3 is TGTGCCAGCAGTTTCACCGGAGGTCTCACCGGGGAGCTGTTTTTT. Translation gives CASSFTGGLTGELFF. The rearrangement joins TRBV7-8 to TRBJ2-2; D possibly corresponds to TRBD2 (5 bases). The CDR3 runs 15 residues. Germline V gives CDR1 SGHVS, CDR2 FQNEAQ. The V gene lost 6 bases and the J gene lost 4 bases, with 15 bases spanning the gap.

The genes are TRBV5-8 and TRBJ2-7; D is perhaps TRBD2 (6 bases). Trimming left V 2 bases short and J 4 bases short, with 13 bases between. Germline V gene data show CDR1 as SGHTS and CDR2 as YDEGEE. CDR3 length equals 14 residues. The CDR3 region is CASSFRGRHYEQYF. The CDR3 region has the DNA TGTGCCAGCAGCTTCCGTGGGAGGCATTACGAGCAGTACTTC.

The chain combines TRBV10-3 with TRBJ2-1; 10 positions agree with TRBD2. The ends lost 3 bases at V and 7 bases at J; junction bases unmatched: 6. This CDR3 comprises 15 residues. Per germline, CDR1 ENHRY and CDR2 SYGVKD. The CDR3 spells CAISDYLAGDNEQFF. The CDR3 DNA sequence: TGTGCCATCAGTGATTACCTAGCGGGAGATAATGAGCAGTTCTTC.

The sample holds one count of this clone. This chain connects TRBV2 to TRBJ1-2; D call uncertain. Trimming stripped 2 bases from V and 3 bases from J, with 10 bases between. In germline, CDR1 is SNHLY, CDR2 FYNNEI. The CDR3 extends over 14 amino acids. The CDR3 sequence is CASSEFIPDYGYTF. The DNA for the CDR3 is TGTGCCAGCAGTGAATTTATACCTGACTATGGCTACACCTTC. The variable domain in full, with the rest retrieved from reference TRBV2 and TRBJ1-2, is EPEVTQTPSHQVTQMGQEVILRCVPISNHLYFYWYRQILGQKVEFLVSFYNNEISEKSEIFDDQFSVERPDGSNFTLKIRSTKLEDSAMYFCASSEFIPDYGYTFGSGTRLTVV.

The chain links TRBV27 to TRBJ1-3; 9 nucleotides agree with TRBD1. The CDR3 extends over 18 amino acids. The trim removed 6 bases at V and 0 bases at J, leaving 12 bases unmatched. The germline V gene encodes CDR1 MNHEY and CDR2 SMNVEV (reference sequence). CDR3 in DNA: TGTGCCAGCAGCTCCCTCGGACAGGGGACTGTCTCTGGAAACACCATATATTTT. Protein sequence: CASSSLGQGTVSGNTIYF.

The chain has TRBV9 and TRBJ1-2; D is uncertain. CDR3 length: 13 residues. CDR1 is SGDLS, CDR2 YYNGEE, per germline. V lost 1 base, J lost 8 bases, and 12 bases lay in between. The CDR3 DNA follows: TGTGCCAGCAGCGTAAACCAGAAAGAAGGCTACACCTTC. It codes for CASSVNQKEGYTF.

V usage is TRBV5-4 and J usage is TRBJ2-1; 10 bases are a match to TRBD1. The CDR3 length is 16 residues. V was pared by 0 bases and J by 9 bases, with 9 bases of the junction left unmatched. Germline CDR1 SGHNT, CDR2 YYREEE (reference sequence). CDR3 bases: TGTGCCAGCAGCTTGGATGGACAGGGGGGCATGGGTGAGCAGTTCTTC. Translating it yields CASSLDGQGGMGEQFF.

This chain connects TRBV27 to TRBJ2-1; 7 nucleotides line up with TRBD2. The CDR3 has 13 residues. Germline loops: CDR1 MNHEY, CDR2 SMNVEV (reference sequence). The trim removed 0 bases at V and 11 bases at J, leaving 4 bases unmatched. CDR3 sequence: CASSLSGGRKQFF. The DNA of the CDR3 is TGTGCCAGCAGTTTATCGGGCGGGAGAAAGCAGTTCTTC.

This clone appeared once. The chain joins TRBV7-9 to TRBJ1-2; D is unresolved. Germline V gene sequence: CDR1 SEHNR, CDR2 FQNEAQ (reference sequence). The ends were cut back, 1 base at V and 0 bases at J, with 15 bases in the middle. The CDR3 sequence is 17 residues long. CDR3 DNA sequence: TGTGCCAGCAGCTTAGATGCAAGTCAGGAATCTAACTATGGCTACACCTTC. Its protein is CASSLDASQESNYGYTF.

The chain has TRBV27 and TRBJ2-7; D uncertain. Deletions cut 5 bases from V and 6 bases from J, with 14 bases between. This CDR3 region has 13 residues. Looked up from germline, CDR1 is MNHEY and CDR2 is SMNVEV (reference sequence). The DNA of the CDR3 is TGTGCCAGCAGTAGAGGCCCTTTAGTCGAGCAGTACTTC. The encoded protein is CASSRGPLVEQYF.

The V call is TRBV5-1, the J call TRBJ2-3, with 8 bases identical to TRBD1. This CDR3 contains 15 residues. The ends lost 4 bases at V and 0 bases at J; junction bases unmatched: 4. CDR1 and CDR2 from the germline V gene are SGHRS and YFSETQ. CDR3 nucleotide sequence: TGCGCCAGCAGCGGGGGACAGGCTAGCACAGATACGCAGTATTTT. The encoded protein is CASSGGQASTDTQYF.

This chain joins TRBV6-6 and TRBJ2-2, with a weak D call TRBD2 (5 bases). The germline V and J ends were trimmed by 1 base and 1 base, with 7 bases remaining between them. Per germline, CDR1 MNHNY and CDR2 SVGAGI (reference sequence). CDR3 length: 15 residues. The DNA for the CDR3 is TGTGCCAGCAGTTACTTCGGGGAGAACACCGGGGAGCTGTTTTTT. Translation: CASSYFGENTGELFF.

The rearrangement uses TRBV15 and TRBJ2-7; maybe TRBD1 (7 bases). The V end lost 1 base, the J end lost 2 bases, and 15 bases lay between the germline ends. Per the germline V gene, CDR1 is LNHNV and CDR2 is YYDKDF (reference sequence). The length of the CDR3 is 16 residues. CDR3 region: CATSRGTGQRAYEQYF. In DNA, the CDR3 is TGTGCCACCAGCAGAGGGACGGGACAGCGGGCCTACGAGCAGTACTTC. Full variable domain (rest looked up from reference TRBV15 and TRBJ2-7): DAMVIQNPRYQVTQFGKPVTLSCSQTLNHNVMYWYQQKSSQAPKLLFHYYDKDFNNEADTPDNFQSRRPNTSFCFLDIRSPGLGDTAMYLCATSRGTGQRAYEQYFGPGTRLTVT.

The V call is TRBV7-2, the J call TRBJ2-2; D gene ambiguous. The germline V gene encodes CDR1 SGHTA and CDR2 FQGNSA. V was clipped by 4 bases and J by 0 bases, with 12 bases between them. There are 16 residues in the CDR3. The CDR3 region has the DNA TGTGCCAGCAGCTCCCGAAGCAGAGCGAACACCGGGGAGCTGTTTTTT. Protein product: CASSSRSRANTGELFF.

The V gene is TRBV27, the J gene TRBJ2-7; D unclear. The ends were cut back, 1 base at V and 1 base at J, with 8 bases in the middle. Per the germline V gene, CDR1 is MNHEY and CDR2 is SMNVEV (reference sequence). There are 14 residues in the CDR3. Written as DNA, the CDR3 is TGTGCCAGCAGTTTATTCGCGACGTCCTACGAGCAGTACTTC. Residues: CASSLFATSYEQYF.

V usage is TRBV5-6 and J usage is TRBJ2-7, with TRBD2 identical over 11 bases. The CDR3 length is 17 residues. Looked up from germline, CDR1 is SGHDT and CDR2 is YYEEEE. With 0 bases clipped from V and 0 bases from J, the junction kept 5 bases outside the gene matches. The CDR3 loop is CASSLGLAGGISYEQYF. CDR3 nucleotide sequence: TGTGCCAGCAGCTTGGGGCTAGCGGGAGGAATCTCCTACGAGCAGTACTTC.

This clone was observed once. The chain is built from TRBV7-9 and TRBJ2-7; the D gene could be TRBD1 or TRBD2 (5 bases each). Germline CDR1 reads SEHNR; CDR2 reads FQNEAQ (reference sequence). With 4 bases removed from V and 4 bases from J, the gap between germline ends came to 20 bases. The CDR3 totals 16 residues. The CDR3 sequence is CASSSPRPEWGYEQYF. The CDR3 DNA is TGTGCCAGCAGCTCTCCACGTCCGGAGTGGGGGTACGAGCAGTACTTC.

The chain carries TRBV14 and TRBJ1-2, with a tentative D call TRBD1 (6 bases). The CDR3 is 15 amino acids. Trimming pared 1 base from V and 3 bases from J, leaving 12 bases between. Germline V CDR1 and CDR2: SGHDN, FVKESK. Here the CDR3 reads CASSQVAGDDYGYTF. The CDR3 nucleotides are TGTGCCAGCAGCCAAGTTGCAGGGGACGACTATGGCTACACCTTC. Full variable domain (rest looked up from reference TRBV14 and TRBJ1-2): EAGVTQFPSHSVIEKGQTVTLRCDPISGHDNLYWYRRVMGKEIKFLLHFVKESKQDESGMPNNRFLAERTGGTYSTLKVQPAELEDSGVYFCASSQVAGDDYGYTFGSGTRLTVV.

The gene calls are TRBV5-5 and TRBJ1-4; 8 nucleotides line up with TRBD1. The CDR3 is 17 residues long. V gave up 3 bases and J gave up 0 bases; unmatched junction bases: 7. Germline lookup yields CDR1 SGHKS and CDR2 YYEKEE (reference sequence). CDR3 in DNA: TGTGCCAGCAGCTGGGGGACAGGCCCGGCAACTAATGAAAAACTGTTTTTT. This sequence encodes CASSWGTGPATNEKLFF. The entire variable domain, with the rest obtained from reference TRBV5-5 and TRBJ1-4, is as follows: DAGVTQSPTHLIKTRGQQVTLRCSPISGHKSVSWYQQVLGQGPQFIFQYYEKEERGRGNFPDRFSARQFPNYSSELNVNALLLGDSALYLCASSWGTGPATNEKLFFGSGTQLSVL.

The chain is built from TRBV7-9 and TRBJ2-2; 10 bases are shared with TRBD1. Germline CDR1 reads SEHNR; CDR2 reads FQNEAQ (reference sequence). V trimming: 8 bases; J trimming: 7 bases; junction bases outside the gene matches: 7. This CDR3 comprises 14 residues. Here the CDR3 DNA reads TGTGCCAGCCAAGGGACAGGGGCTAGCGGGGAGCTGTTTTTT. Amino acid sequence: CASQGTGASGELFF.

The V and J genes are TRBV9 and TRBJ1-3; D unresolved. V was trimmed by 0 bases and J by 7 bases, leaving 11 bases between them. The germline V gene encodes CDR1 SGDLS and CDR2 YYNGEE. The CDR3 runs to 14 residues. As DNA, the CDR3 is TGTGCCAGCAGCGTAGCTGACCCGGGGAACACCATATATTTT. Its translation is CASSVADPGNTIYF.

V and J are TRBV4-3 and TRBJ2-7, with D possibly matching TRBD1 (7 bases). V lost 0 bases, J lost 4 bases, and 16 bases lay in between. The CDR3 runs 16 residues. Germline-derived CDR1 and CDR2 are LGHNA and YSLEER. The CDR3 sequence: CASSQEWRGRRYEQYF. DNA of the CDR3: TGCGCCAGCAGCCAAGAATGGAGGGGGCGCAGGTACGAGCAGTACTTC.

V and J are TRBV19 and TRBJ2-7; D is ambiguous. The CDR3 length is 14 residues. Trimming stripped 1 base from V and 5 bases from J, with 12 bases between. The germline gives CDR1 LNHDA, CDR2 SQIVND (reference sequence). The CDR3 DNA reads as TGTGCCAGTAGTATAGGACCCCTGGCCGACGAGCAGTACTTC. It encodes CASSIGPLADEQYF. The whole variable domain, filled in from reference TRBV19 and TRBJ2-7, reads DGGITQSPKYLFRKEGQNVTLSCEQNLNHDAMYWYRQDPGQGLRLIYYSQIVNDFQKGDIAEGYSVSREKKESFPLTVTSAQKNPTAFYLCASSIGPLADEQYFGPGTRLTVT.

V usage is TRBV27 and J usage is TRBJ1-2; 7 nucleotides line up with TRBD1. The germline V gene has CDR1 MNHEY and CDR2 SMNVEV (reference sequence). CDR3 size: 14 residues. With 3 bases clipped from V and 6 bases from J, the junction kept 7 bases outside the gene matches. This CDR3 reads CASSFSRQGNGYTF. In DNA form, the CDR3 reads TGTGCCAGCAGTTTCAGCCGACAGGGCAATGGCTACACCTTC.